The T cell receptor (beta chain) under discussion was sequenced for a study of identical twins. Study results and limitations: With abundant cord blood beta clonotypes, insertions were fewer; memory repertoires showed no such pattern.

Many counts were recorded for this clonotype. Its target is not known. Germline loops: CDR1 MRHNA, CDR2 SNTAGT. Trimming shortened V by 3 bases and J by 2 bases, and 9 bases separated the two germline ends. The CDR3 is 14 amino acids. One entry per CDR3 protein, called by TCRdb with MiXCR from the 5' RACE reads. In the table there are about 260,000 distinct CDR3 sequences, around 7% of which are singletons. This same sample was also taken into another study, of yellow fever vaccine responses in identical twins.

The sequence came from a woman under 30 in good health. Material: memory (CD45RO+) T cells sorted from blood. The rearrangement links TRBV6-4 to TRBJ2-3; D remains ambiguous. In DNA, the CDR3 is TGTGCCAGCAGTGATAGTGGGGACACAGATACGCAGTATTTT. Translating it yields CASSDSGDTDTQYF.